Below are 21 T cell receptor beta chains sequenced from a single sample in a study of cytomegalovirus exposure and HLA in healthy donors. Both 60 Vbeta primers and 13 Jbeta primers went into the PCR. Profiled with immunoSEQ multiplex PCR; TCRdb holds only in-frame clones, not every one. The sample records about 190,000 clones, approximately 83% being singletons. The material sequenced was PBMCs. These TCRs come from a woman aged 45-65 years in good health and CMV-seropositive.

V and J are TRBV7-3 and TRBJ2-7; 7 bases align to TRBD1. CDR1 and CDR2 from the germline V gene are SGHTA and FQGTGA. Trimming removed 1 base from V and 2 bases from J; junction bases left unmatched: 11. The CDR3 has 17 residues. In nucleotides, the CDR3 is TGTGCCAGCAGCTTAAAAAGTGGACAGGCGGTTACCTACGAGCAGTACTTC. Translation gives CASSLKSGQAVTYEQYF.

The chain uses TRBV6-4 and TRBJ1-5, with D possibly TRBD1 on 6 matching bases. This CDR3 contains 17 residues. CDR1 is MRHNA, CDR2 SNTAGT, per germline. Trimming removed 7 bases from V and 4 bases from J, with 23 bases in between. In DNA form, the CDR3 reads TGTGCCAGCACCCTGGGGTCCGACAGGTGGGGGAATCAGCCCCAGCATTTT. It codes for CASTLGSDRWGNQPQHF.

In this sample, this clone turned up a few times. The chain joins TRBV28 to TRBJ1-4; D gene uncertain. V was pared by 2 bases and J by 5 bases, with 6 bases between. Germline V CDR1 and CDR2: MDHEN, SYDVKM. The length of the CDR3 is 13 residues. CDR3 DNA sequence: TGTGCCAGCAGTTTAGGCTTAAATGAAAAACTGTTTTTT. The encoded protein is CASSLGLNEKLFF.

This clone has only one observation. The rearrangement links TRBV5-6 to TRBJ2-3; a weak D match, TRBD2 (7 bases). The CDR3 has 16 residues. V shed 5 bases and J shed 3 bases, with 19 bases lying between them. CDR1 SGHDT and CDR2 YYEEEE come from the germline V gene. CDR3 in amino acids: CASRPADGGLTDTQYF. The CDR3 bases are TGTGCCAGCAGGCCCGCCGACGGGGGGCTAACAGATACGCAGTATTTT.

This chain uses TRBV7-3 with TRBJ1-2; D may be TRBD1 (5 bases). Germline lookup yields CDR1 SGHTA and CDR2 FQGTGA. The V and J ends lost 0 bases and 1 base respectively, with 6 bases between them. The CDR3 consists of 14 residues. The CDR3 DNA reads as TGTGCCAGCAGCTTAACGGGACTTAACTATGGCTACACCTTC. It yields the protein CASSLTGLNYGYTF. Supplemented by reference TRBV7-3 and TRBJ1-2, the full variable domain reads GAGVSQTPSNKVTEKGKYVELRCDPISGHTALYWYRQSLGQGPEFLIYFQGTGAADDSGLPNDRFFAVRPEGSVSTLKIQRTERGDSAVYLCASSLTGLNYGYTFGSGTRLTVV.

This clone was seen a handful of times. The chain recombines TRBV4-2 with TRBJ1-1; tentative D call: TRBD1 (5 bases). The CDR3 has 14 residues. The V gene lost 5 bases and the J gene lost 2 bases, with 12 bases spanning the gap. Looked up from germline, CDR1 is LGHNA and CDR2 is YNFKEQ. The CDR3 DNA reads TGTGCCAGCAGCAAAGGGCAGGGTAACACTGAAGCTTTCTTT. It codes for CASSKGQGNTEAFF.

The rearrangement joins TRBV5-4 to TRBJ1-5; 7 bases fit TRBD1. The CDR3 runs to 15 residues. Germline values: CDR1 SGHNT, CDR2 YYREEE (reference sequence). V was pared by 5 bases and J by 9 bases, with 14 bases of the junction left unmatched. The chain's CDR3 is CASSETGRRISPQHF. CDR3 sequence (DNA): TGTGCCAGCAGTGAGACAGGGCGAAGGATCTCGCCCCAGCATTTT.

This chain uses TRBV6-1 with TRBJ1-5; 7 nucleotides match TRBD1. J gave up 1 base and V 4 bases, and 4 bases lay outside the gene matches. This CDR3 has 15 amino acids. Per the germline V gene, CDR1 is MNHNS and CDR2 is SASEGT. CDR3 in DNA: TGTGCCAGCAGTGCGGACAGGCACAGCAATCAGCCCCAGCATTTT. As protein: CASSADRHSNQPQHF.

The rearrangement links TRBV2 to TRBJ1-6; possible D gene TRBD1, 5 bases. CDR1 and CDR2 from the germline V gene are SNHLY and FYNNEI. The CDR3 is 16 amino acids. Trimming stripped 6 bases from V and 1 base from J, with 13 bases between. The CDR3 DNA follows: TGTGCCAGCAGGACAGACTTCGATTCCTATAATTCACCCCTCCACTTT. This translates into CASRTDFDSYNSPLHF.

The chain has TRBV5-1 and TRBJ2-5, with D possibly TRBD2 on 6 matching bases. The V and J ends lost 0 bases and 1 base respectively, with 10 bases between them. The length of the CDR3 is 15 residues. CDR1 is SGHRS and CDR2 is YFSETQ in the germline V gene. The CDR3 sequence: CASSLVLAVQETQYF. DNA of the CDR3: TGCGCCAGCAGCTTGGTACTAGCCGTCCAAGAGACCCAGTACTTC. The variable domain in full, completed from reference TRBV5-1 and TRBJ2-5, reads KAGVTQTPRYLIKTRGQQVTLSCSPISGHRSVSWYQQTPGQGLQFLFEYFSETQRNKGNFPGRFSGRQFSNSRSEMNVSTLELGDSALYLCASSLVLAVQETQYFGPGTRLLVL.

The gene calls are TRBV7-9 and TRBJ2-5; 7 bases fit TRBD1. The CDR3 totals 16 residues. Germline V lookup: CDR1 SEHNR, CDR2 FQNEAQ (reference sequence). V lost 4 bases to trimming and J lost 5 bases; unmatched junction nucleotides: 13. The CDR3 coding sequence is TGTGCCAGCAGCTCCAAAGGGGGCCCGAGAGGTGAGACCCAGTACTTC. Encoded protein: CASSSKGGPRGETQYF.

V gene TRBV7-9 combines with J gene TRBJ2-3; 7 bases are a match to TRBD1. After removal of 5 bases from V and 0 bases from J, the junction contained 8 bases not matched to a gene. The CDR3 loop spans 16 amino acids. Germline assignment: CDR1 SEHNR and CDR2 FQNEAQ (reference sequence). CDR3 DNA sequence: TGTGCCAGCAGCCTGCGGACAGGATCTAGCACAGATACGCAGTATTTT. As protein: CASSLRTGSSTDTQYF.

The count of this clone is one. The chain carries TRBV20-1 and TRBJ1-1; D not certain. CDR1 and CDR2 (germline): DFQATT, SNEGSKA (reference sequence). V was clipped by 5 bases and J by 5 bases, with 9 bases between them. CDR3 length equals 11 residues. CDR3 in DNA: TGCAGTGCTCCACAGTGGACTGAAGCTTTCTTT. Translation gives CSAPQWTEAFF.

Only a few counts were recorded for this clone. The V gene is TRBV7-9, the J gene TRBJ2-4; D is perhaps TRBD2 (6 bases). V gave up 3 bases and J gave up 3 bases, with 12 bases separating them. The CDR3 sequence is 15 residues long. Per the germline V gene, CDR1 is SEHNR and CDR2 is FQNEAQ (reference sequence). This CDR3 reads CASSFGGADKNIQYF. In DNA, the CDR3 is TGTGCCAGCAGCTTCGGCGGGGCAGACAAAAACATTCAGTACTTC.

The chain has TRBV5-1 and TRBJ2-5; possible D gene TRBD2, 7 bases. Per germline, CDR1 SGHRS and CDR2 YFSETQ. There are 13 residues in the CDR3. V was shortened by 5 bases and J by 2 bases, with 10 bases between the two germline ends. CDR3 DNA sequence: TGCGCCAGCAGGAGCGGGACACAAGAGACCCAGTACTTC. Protein sequence: CASRSGTQETQYF.

Details on this clone: The same CDR3 can be traced to other DNA sequences in this sample. V and J are TRBV28 and TRBJ2-5; D is uncertain. Germline V gene sequence: CDR1 MDHEN, CDR2 SYDVKM. The CDR3 is 11 residues long. V was trimmed by 6 bases and J by 5 bases, leaving 7 bases between them. The CDR3 nucleotides read TGTGCCAGCAGCCTTCGGGAGACCCAGTACTTC. It codes for CASSLRETQYF. The full variable domain, rest sourced from reference TRBV28 and TRBJ2-5, is DVKVTQSSRYLVKRTGEKVFLECVQDMDHENMFWYRQDPGLGLRLIYFSYDVKMKEKGDIPEGYSVSREKKERFSLILESASTNQTSMYLCASSLRETQYFGPGTRLLVL.

The chain carries TRBV18 and TRBJ1-1; 7 nucleotides match TRBD1. The V segment lost 6 bases and the J segment 1 base; nucleotides outside the gene matches: 17. The germline gives CDR1 KGHSH, CDR2 LQKENI. The CDR3 length is 18 residues. The CDR3 DNA is TGTGCCAGCTCTCCTATAGGGGGCGCGGTGGTCAAGAACACTGAAGCTTTCTTT. Its protein product is CASSPIGGAVVKNTEAFF.

V is TRBV6-1 and J is TRBJ1-4; tentative D call: TRBD1 (6 bases). The V and J ends lost 0 bases and 0 bases respectively, with 14 bases between them. Germline CDR1 reads MNHNS; CDR2 reads SASEGT. This CDR3 spans 18 amino acids. CDR3 protein: CASSEAAGHVATNEKLFF. The DNA of the CDR3 is TGTGCCAGCAGTGAAGCAGCGGGACACGTAGCAACTAATGAAAAACTGTTTTTT.

V and J are TRBV7-9 and TRBJ1-2; 8 positions match TRBD1. The CDR3 runs to 13 residues. Germline V CDR1 and CDR2: SEHNR, FQNEAQ (reference sequence). V was clipped by 5 bases and J by 8 bases; unmatched bases: 7. CDR3 coding DNA: TGTGCCAGCAGCACCGGACAGGGTCACGGCTACACCTTC. Its protein is CASSTGQGHGYTF.

This clone was observed once. The rearrangement joins TRBV6-1 to TRBJ2-7, with 7 bases matching TRBD1. Looked up from germline, CDR1 is MNHNS and CDR2 is SASEGT. J gave up 3 bases and V 4 bases, and 6 bases lay outside the gene matches. This CDR3 comprises 14 residues. CDR3 residues: CASSGDRSVYEQYF. Here the CDR3 DNA reads TGTGCCAGCAGTGGGGACAGAAGTGTCTACGAGCAGTACTTC.

The chain employs TRBV28 and TRBJ1-5; D might be TRBD1 (6 bases). This CDR3 has 17 residues. V was trimmed by 7 bases and J by 4 bases, leaving 23 bases between them. Germline V gene lookup returns CDR1 MDHEN and CDR2 SYDVKM. The CDR3 loop is CASTETGHFLRNQPQHF. As DNA, the CDR3 is TGTGCCAGCACCGAAACGGGACACTTTTTAAGGAATCAGCCCCAGCATTTT.